These 15 T cell receptor beta chains were sequenced from one sample in a study of cytomegalovirus exposure and HLA in healthy donors. Using immunoSEQ multiplex PCR, the repertoire was profiled, and TCRdb retains in-frame clones only, with some absent. This table holds about 130,000 clones, around four fifths found once. The specimen was PBMCs. These receptors came from a man younger than 40 in good health and CMV-seropositive.

This chain uses TRBV19 with TRBJ2-7, with D perhaps TRBD2 (6 bases). Trimming shortened V by 6 bases and J by 6 bases, and 21 bases separated the two germline ends. Germline loops: CDR1 LNHDA, CDR2 SQIVND (reference sequence). CDR3 length equals 15 residues. The CDR3 DNA reads as TGTGCCAGTAGATTAGGGGCTAGCGTCCCTGGCGAGCAGTACTTC. It codes for CASRLGASVPGEQYF.

This chain links TRBV10-3 with TRBJ2-1, with 11 bases fitting TRBD2. This CDR3 spans 15 amino acids. Germline V gene data show CDR1 as ENHRY and CDR2 as SYGVKD. Unmatched junction bases numbered 7, after V lost 5 bases and J lost 7 bases. CDR3 coding DNA: TGTGCCATCAGTAGACTAGCGGGAATGAGTAATGAGCAGTTCTTC. Translation: CAISRLAGMSNEQFF.

The chain is built from TRBV2 and TRBJ2-3; 16 bases map to TRBD2. In germline, CDR1 is SNHLY, CDR2 FYNNEI. This CDR3 comprises 18 residues. The junction had 5 bases not matched to a gene; V was cut back by 4 bases and J by 1 base. In nucleotides, the CDR3 is TGTGCCAGCAGTGCTTCCGGGACTAGCGGGAGGGGCACAGATACGCAGTATTTT. Its protein is CASSASGTSGRGTDTQYF.

The chain has TRBV10-1 and TRBJ2-3; D perhaps matches TRBD1 (5 bases). Germline CDR1 reads WNHNN; CDR2 reads SYGVQD (reference sequence). Trimming took off 5 bases at V and 5 bases at J, with 14 bases between the two ends. The length of the CDR3 is 14 residues. CDR3 loop: CASSLSREGDTQYF. In nucleotides, the CDR3 is TGCGCCAGCAGTCTATCCAGGGAAGGAGATACGCAGTATTTT.

V is TRBV6-1 and J is TRBJ2-7, with 7 bases aligning to TRBD1. The germline V gene encodes CDR1 MNHNS and CDR2 SASEGT. The J segment lost 2 bases and the V segment lost 0 bases, leaving 4 bases of the junction unmatched. This CDR3 is 15 amino acids long. In nucleotides, the CDR3 is TGTGCCAGCAGTGAAGCGGCCGGGACAGCCTACGAGCAGTACTTC. Encoded protein: CASSEAAGTAYEQYF.

The V and J genes are TRBV2 and TRBJ2-1; 8 positions match TRBD2. CDR1 and CDR2 from the germline V gene are SNHLY and FYNNEI. Trimming at V came to 4 bases and at J to 3 bases, leaving 8 bases not matched to a gene. The CDR3 has 16 amino acids. The CDR3 nucleotides read TGTGCCAGCAGTGGATTAGCGGGGTTGGGCTACAATGAGCAGTTCTTC. Translated: CASSGLAGLGYNEQFF.

Comment on this clone: Other DNA sequences in this specimen translate into the identical CDR3. The J gene is TRBJ2-2, the V gene TRBV5-1, with D unresolved. V was pared by 0 bases and J by 2 bases, with 5 bases between. The CDR3 totals 14 residues. Germline V lookup: CDR1 SGHRS, CDR2 YFSETQ. The CDR3 coding sequence is TGCGCCAGCAGCTTGGCTACTAACACCGGGGAGCTGTTTTTT. Its protein is CASSLATNTGELFF.

This chain connects TRBV6-5 to TRBJ1-4; TRBD1 matches 8 bases. This CDR3 is 15 amino acids long. Germline assignment: CDR1 MNHEY and CDR2 SVGAGI. The J segment lost 5 bases and the V segment lost 2 bases, leaving 4 bases of the junction unmatched. The CDR3 region is CASSYAGGENEKLFF. DNA of the CDR3: TGTGCCAGCAGTTACGCAGGGGGCGAGAATGAAAAACTGTTTTTT.

The J gene is TRBJ2-1, the V gene TRBV7-9; TRBD1 matches at 7 bases. The germline V gene has CDR1 SEHNR and CDR2 FQNEAQ (reference sequence). This CDR3 is 16 amino acids long. V lost 5 bases to trimming and J lost 3 bases; unmatched junction nucleotides: 10. The DNA of the CDR3 is TGTGCCAGCAGCCCCTCGGTACAGGGGTACTACAATGAGCAGTTCTTC. This gives the protein CASSPSVQGYYNEQFF.

The rearrangement joins TRBV27 to TRBJ2-2, with a weak D call TRBD1 (6 bases). V was trimmed by 2 bases and J by 2 bases, leaving 12 bases between them. Germline V lookup: CDR1 MNHEY, CDR2 SMNVEV (reference sequence). This CDR3 is built from 16 residues. CDR3 amino acids: CASSLTGQLNTGELFF. CDR3 bases: TGTGCCAGCAGTTTAACAGGACAGCTAAACACCGGGGAGCTGTTTTTT.

This chain links TRBV28 with TRBJ2-7; a weak D match, TRBD2 (5 bases). The CDR3 loop spans 18 amino acids. CDR1 is MDHEN and CDR2 is SYDVKM in the germline V gene. V lost 3 bases, J lost 5 bases, and 26 bases lay in between. The CDR3 reads CASSLPSGGLRDYDEQYF. Written as DNA, the CDR3 is TGTGCCAGCAGTTTGCCCTCGGGCGGACTTCGAGACTACGACGAGCAGTACTTC.

The chain is built from TRBV29-1 and TRBJ1-2; TRBD1 is a possible D gene (6 bases). The CDR3 is 13 amino acids. V was cut by 2 bases and J by 7 bases, with 14 bases left in between. Germline assignment: CDR1 SQVTM and CDR2 ANQGSEA. CDR3 DNA: TGCAGCGTTGAAAGGGGGGAGGGACGTGGCTACACCTTC. Amino acids: CSVERGEGRGYTF.

The rearrangement uses TRBV7-2 and TRBJ2-7; TRBD2 aligns across 8 bases. The CDR3 covers 16 residues. Losses at the gene ends were 5 bases for V and 6 bases for J; bases not matched to a gene: 15. Germline-derived CDR1 and CDR2 are SGHTA and FQGNSA. The CDR3 is CASSKDPLGLVLEQYF. CDR3 DNA: TGTGCCAGCAGCAAGGACCCCCTGGGACTAGTCCTCGAGCAGTACTTC.

This chain uses TRBV5-4 with TRBJ1-1; D ambiguous. Trimming pared 3 bases from V and 0 bases from J, leaving 6 bases between. The V gene's germline CDR1 is SGHNT and CDR2 YYREEE (reference sequence). CDR3 length equals 13 residues. The CDR3 DNA sequence: TGTGCCAGCAGCTCTCACATGAACACTGAAGCTTTCTTT. Its translation is CASSSHMNTEAFF.

The chain recombines TRBV30 with TRBJ2-1; 14 bases line up with TRBD2. There are 16 residues in the CDR3. Germline V gene lookup returns CDR1 GTSNPN and CDR2 SVGIG (reference sequence). The J segment lost 5 bases and the V segment lost 3 bases, leaving 6 bases of the junction unmatched. CDR3 residues: CAWSEGLAGVNNEQFF. The CDR3 coding sequence is TGTGCCTGGAGCGAGGGACTAGCGGGAGTGAACAATGAGCAGTTCTTC.